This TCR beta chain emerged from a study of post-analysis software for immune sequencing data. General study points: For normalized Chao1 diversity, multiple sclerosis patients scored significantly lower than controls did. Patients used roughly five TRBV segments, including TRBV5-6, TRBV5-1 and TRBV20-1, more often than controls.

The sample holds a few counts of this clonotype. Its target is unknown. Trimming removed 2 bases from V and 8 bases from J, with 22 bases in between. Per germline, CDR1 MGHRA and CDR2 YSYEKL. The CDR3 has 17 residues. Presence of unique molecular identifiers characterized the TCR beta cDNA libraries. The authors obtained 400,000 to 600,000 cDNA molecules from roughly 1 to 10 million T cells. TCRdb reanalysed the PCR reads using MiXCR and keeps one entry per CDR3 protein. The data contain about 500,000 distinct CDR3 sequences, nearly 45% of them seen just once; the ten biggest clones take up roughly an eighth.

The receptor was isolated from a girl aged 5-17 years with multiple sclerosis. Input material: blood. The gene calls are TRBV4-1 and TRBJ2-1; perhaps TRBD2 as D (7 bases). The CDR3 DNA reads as TGCGCCAGCAGCCAAAAAGTGGGGGAACTAGGGGGGGATGAGCAGTTCTTC. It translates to CASSQKVGELGGDEQFF.